This entry describes one T cell receptor (beta chain). In the original workflow: The assay estimated nucleated cells by amplifying reference gene primers. The method was immunoSEQ multiplex PCR; TCRdb's version includes in-frame clones alone and lacks a portion of them. V and J calls and clone size are those listed in that table; D and trimming were worked out from the DNA. The sample records a few hundred thousand clones, more than 65% being singletons. The CDR3 totals 13 residues. Germline CDR1 reads LNHDA; CDR2 reads SQIVND (reference sequence). V was shortened by 7 bases and J by 6 bases, with 13 bases between the two germline ends. Patients from Seattle were sampled longitudinally, starting during active infection. The data were obtained in a study of blood T cell repertoires in COVID-19. Study overall: Acute and convalescent COVID-19 specimens originated in the United States, Italy and Spain. Sources were T cells, B-cell-depleted T cells, or PBMCs; the material itself was cDNA or gDNA.

The chain carries TRBV19 and TRBJ1-5; TRBD1 is a possible D gene (6 bases). The sequencing input was peripheral blood. This TCR derives from a person aged 65-85 years with COVID-19, enrolled during active disease. CDR3 sequence: CASNRQAGQPQHF. The CDR3 DNA sequence: TGTGCCAGTAATCGACAGGCTGGTCAGCCCCAGCATTTT.